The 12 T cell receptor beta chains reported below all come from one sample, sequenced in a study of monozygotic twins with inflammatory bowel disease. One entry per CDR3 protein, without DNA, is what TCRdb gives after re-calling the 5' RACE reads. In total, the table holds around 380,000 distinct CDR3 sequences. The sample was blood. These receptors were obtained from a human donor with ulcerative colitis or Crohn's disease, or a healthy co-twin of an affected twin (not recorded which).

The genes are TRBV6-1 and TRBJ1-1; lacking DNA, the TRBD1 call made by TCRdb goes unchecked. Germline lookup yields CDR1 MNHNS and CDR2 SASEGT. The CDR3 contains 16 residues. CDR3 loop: CAINPTGTYPSTEAFF.

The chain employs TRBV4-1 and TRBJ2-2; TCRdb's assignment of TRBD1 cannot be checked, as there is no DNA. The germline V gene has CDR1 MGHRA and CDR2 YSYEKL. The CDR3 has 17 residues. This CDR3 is CASSQDGVAGGMRELFF.

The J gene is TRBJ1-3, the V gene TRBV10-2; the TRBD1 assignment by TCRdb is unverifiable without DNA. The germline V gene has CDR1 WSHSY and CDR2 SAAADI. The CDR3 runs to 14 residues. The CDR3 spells CASTNRRIGNTIYF.

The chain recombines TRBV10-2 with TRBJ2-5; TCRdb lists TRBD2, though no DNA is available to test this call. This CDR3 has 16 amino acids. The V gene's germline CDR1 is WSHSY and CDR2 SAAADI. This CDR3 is CASTLGLAGRGETQYF.

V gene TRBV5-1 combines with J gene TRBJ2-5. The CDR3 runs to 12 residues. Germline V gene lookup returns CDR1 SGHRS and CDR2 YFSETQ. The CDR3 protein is CASSLTQETQYF.

The CDR3 sequence: CASSLRTTNTGELFF. This chain uses TRBV18 with TRBJ2-2. The CDR3 is 15 residues long. Per germline, CDR1 KGHSH and CDR2 LQKENI.

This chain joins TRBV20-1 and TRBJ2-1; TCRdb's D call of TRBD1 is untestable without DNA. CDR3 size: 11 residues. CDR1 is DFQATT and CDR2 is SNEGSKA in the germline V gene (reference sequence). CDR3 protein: CSGRGGHEQFF.

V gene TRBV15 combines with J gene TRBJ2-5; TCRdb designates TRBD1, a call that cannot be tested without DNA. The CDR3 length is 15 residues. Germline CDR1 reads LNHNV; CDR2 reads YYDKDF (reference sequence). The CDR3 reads CATSRPRTGRETQYF.

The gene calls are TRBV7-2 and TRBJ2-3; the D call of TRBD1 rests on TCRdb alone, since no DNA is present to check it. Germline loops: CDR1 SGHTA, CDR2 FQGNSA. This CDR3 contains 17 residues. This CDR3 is CASSSGARGLPTDTQYF.

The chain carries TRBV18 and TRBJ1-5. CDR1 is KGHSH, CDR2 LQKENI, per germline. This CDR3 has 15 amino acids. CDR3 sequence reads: CASSPPVGDRQPQHF.

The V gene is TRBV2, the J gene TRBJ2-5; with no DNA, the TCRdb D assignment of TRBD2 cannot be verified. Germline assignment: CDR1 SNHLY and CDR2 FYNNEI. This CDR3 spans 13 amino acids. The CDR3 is CASSVFRGETQYF.

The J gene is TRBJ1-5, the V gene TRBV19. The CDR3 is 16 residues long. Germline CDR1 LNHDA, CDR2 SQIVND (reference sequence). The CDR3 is CASSIGGRLGNQPQHF.